These T cell receptor beta chains were read from a single sample in a study of human CD8 memory T cell subsets. TCRdb reprocessed the 5' RACE reads and stores each CDR3 protein as one record, lacking DNA. This sample contains 4,500 to 6,500 distinct CDR3 sequences. The sequenced sample consisted of CD8+ T cells from PBMCs. Receptors were obtained from a human donor in good health. The CDR3 runs from the conserved cysteine through the conserved F or W. Each record gives: V gene, J gene, clone size, CDR3 length, CDR3 protein. A row's size may be missing; if present it is once, few, many or a size class.

>TRBV7-9|TRBJ2-3|NA|12
CASSSVSDTQYF
>TRBV7-9|TRBJ1-4|NA|12
CASSQGEEKLFF
>TRBV25-1|TRBJ2-7|NA|14
CASSESGLSYEQYF
>TRBV24-1|TRBJ2-2|NA|16
CATSEPGQGTTGELFF
>TRBV27|TRBJ2-1|NA|12
CASSLQRNEQFF
>TRBV19|TRBJ2-7|NA|15
CASKISGTGAYEQYF
>TRBV9|TRBJ2-3|NA|15
CASSGVGGSSDTQYF
>TRBV9|TRBJ1-5|NA|14
CASSGGGRGQPQHF
>TRBV4-2|TRBJ2-7|NA|16
CASSQDFQGMRNEQYF
>TRBV9|TRBJ2-1|NA|13
CASTAESYNEQFF
>TRBV7-9|TRBJ2-7|NA|12
CASSLVHHEQYF
>TRBV5-1|TRBJ2-7|NA|11
CASSRGGEQYF
>TRBV20-1|TRBJ2-1|NA|15
CSARESGRDYNEQFF
>TRBV20-1|TRBJ2-3|large|16
CSARARAALSTDTQYF
>TRBV29-1|TRBJ2-7|NA|14
CSVWTSGSSYEQYF
>TRBV19|TRBJ1-1|NA|17
CASSIGTQDRVNTEAFF
>TRBV2|TRBJ2-7|NA|12
CATAPQGFEQYF
>TRBV7-3|TRBJ1-1|medium-sized|13
CASSLDSYTEAFF
>TRBV6-1|TRBJ2-5|NA|18
CASSEDVGSGSYQETQYF
>TRBV28|TRBJ2-3|NA|16
CASNGRTGALPDTQYF
>TRBV6-1|TRBJ1-2|NA|16
CASSEAPDPTNYGYTF
>TRBV29-1|TRBJ1-2|NA|13
CSVEGTGPRGYTF
>TRBV6-4|TRBJ2-3|medium-sized|15
CASSEGGGHTDTQYF
>TRBV28|TRBJ2-2|NA|12
CASSLDAGELFF
>TRBV7-9|TRBJ1-1|NA|15
CASSTRLGGNTEAFF